This TCR beta chain was identified in a study of T cell responses to AZD1222 COVID-19 vaccine. Study-level results: Possibly, clonal diversity was underestimated; donors were largely white British and included more females.

For this clone: Its antigen is unknown.

Using immunoSEQ multiplex PCR, the repertoire was profiled, and TCRdb retains in-frame clones only, with some absent. This sample carries 90,000 to 100,000 clones, approximately 91% of them seen once, and the ten largest clones take about 16%. The CDR3 consists of 11 residues. Trimming pared 3 bases from V and 8 bases from J, leaving 5 bases between. In germline, CDR1 is SGHRS, CDR2 YFSETQ. This specimen was peripheral blood, taken 28 days after the second AZD1222 dose. The TCR comes from an adult who received the AZD1222 COVID-19 vaccine. The chain employs TRBV5-1 and TRBJ2-2; D gene ambiguous. The CDR3 nucleotides read TGCGCCAGCAGCTGGGAAGGGGAGCTGTTTTTT. This translates into CASSWEGELFF.